What follows are 10 T cell receptor beta chains derived from one specimen sequenced in a study of blood T cell repertoires in COVID-19 (dated by TCRdb to the early 2020s). Libraries were prepared through the immunoSEQ multiplex PCR assay. This immuneACCESS table, as held by TCRdb, lists in-frame sequences with V and J called but not all clones. Of the missing ones, under half trace to an unresolved V gene in checked studies; the others have no known cause. Recorded for this sample are a few hundred thousand clones; about 79% of them occurred a single time. Clones ranked in the top ten supply approximately 2.4% of the sample. The source material was peripheral blood. All receptors derive from a man in his forties or fifties who had recovered from COVID-19.

The rearrangement uses TRBV14 and TRBJ2-1; 7 positions agree with TRBD2. Germline lookup yields CDR1 SGHDN and CDR2 FVKESK. The CDR3 is 15 residues long. The junction had 4 bases not matched to a gene; V was cut back by 4 bases and J by 1 base. For the CDR3, the DNA is TGTGCCAGCAGCCTAGGACTAGTATCCTACAATGAGCAGTTCTTC. It encodes CASSLGLVSYNEQFF.

This rearrangement joins TRBV19 to TRBJ1-5; D might be TRBD1 (6 bases). CDR3 length: 17 residues. Trimming pared 7 bases from V and 6 bases from J, leaving 25 bases between. The V gene's germline CDR1 is LNHDA and CDR2 SQIVND (reference sequence). This CDR3 is CASTMAGGRGGGQPQHF. The DNA of the CDR3 is TGTGCCAGTACTATGGCCGGGGGGCGCGGAGGGGGTCAGCCCCAGCATTTT.

The CDR3 is CASSQPSGTSELAKNIQYF. CDR3 nucleotides: TGTGCCAGCAGCCAACCCTCGGGGACTAGCGAGCTAGCCAAAAACATTCAGTACTTC. The chain carries TRBV7-2 and TRBJ2-4, with 10 bases matching TRBD2. Germline V gives CDR1 SGHTA, CDR2 FQGNSA. The V and J ends lost 5 bases and 0 bases, in that order; junction bases with no gene match: 13. The CDR3 length is 19 residues.

This clone was recorded only once. The genes are TRBV2 and TRBJ1-1, with a possible D match to TRBD1 (5 bases). The V gene lost 3 bases and the J gene lost 6 bases, with 14 bases spanning the gap. The CDR3 spans 14 residues. Germline V gives CDR1 SNHLY, CDR2 FYNNEI. The CDR3 DNA follows: TGTGCCAGCAGTGACAGGGCCCTCGTCTCTGAAGCTTTCTTT. This encodes CASSDRALVSEAFF. The whole variable domain, remainder taken from reference TRBV2 and TRBJ1-1, is EPEVTQTPSHQVTQMGQEVILRCVPISNHLYFYWYRQILGQKVEFLVSFYNNEISEKSEIFDDQFSVERPDGSNFTLKIRSTKLEDSAMYFCASSDRALVSEAFFGQGTRLTVV.

This clone was detected only once. The chain combines TRBV12-5 with TRBJ2-1, with TRBD2 identical over 9 bases. The V gene's germline CDR1 is LGHNT and CDR2 FRNRAP. The ends lost 1 base at V and 10 bases at J; junction bases unmatched: 11. The CDR3 contains 16 residues. CDR3 sequence reads: CASGLASGNLISEQFF. CDR3 DNA: TGTGCTAGTGGTTTGGCTAGCGGGAATTTGATTTCGGAGCAGTTCTTC. Variable domain in full (rest from reference TRBV12-5 and TRBJ2-1): DARVTQTPRHKVTEMGQEVTMRCQPILGHNTVFWYRQTMMQGLELLAYFRNRAPLDDSGMPKDRFSAEMPDATLATLKIQPSEPRDSAVYFCASGLASGNLISEQFFGPGTRLTVL.

The chain joins TRBV6-5 to TRBJ2-4; TRBD2 aligns across 10 bases. The ends lost 5 bases at V and 3 bases at J; junction bases unmatched: 4. The CDR3 runs to 15 residues. Germline V gene data show CDR1 as MNHEY and CDR2 as SVGAGI. CDR3 protein: CASSNIAGGKNIQYF. CDR3 bases: TGTGCCAGCAGTAATATAGCGGGGGGCAAAAACATTCAGTACTTC.

The V call is TRBV7-2, the J call TRBJ1-1; the D is unclear. The CDR3 has 15 amino acids. The V and J ends lost 3 bases and 0 bases respectively, with 11 bases between them. CDR1 SGHTA and CDR2 FQGNSA come from the germline V gene. CDR3 region: CASSFVRGMNTEAFF. The CDR3 coding sequence is TGTGCCAGCAGCTTTGTTCGGGGTATGAACACTGAAGCTTTCTTT. Full variable domain (remainder filled in from reference TRBV7-2 and TRBJ1-1): GAGVSQSPSNKVTEKGKDVELRCDPISGHTALYWYRQSLGQGLEFLIYFQGNSAPDKSGLPSDRFSAERTGGSVSTLTIQRTQQEDSAVYLCASSFVRGMNTEAFFGQGTRLTVV.

The chain links TRBV7-6 to TRBJ1-1, with D possibly TRBD1 on 5 matching bases. Trimming stripped 5 bases from V and 5 bases from J, with 18 bases between. CDR1 and CDR2 (germline): SGHVS, FNYEAQ. The CDR3 is 15 amino acids. CDR3 residues: CASSLLGGMGTEAFF. CDR3 nucleotide sequence: TGTGCCAGCAGCCTCCTTGGGGGGATGGGGACTGAAGCTTTCTTT.

The chain uses TRBV18 and TRBJ2-7, with 9 bases lining up with TRBD1. The CDR3 spans 15 residues. The germline V gene has CDR1 KGHSH and CDR2 LQKENI. V trimming: 5 bases; J trimming: 4 bases; junction bases outside the gene matches: 9. CDR3 coding DNA: TGTGCCAGCTCAAGGGGACAGGGCGTTACTTACGAGCAGTACTTC. This translates into CASSRGQGVTYEQYF. Variable domain in full (rest from reference TRBV18 and TRBJ2-7): NAGVMQNPRHLVRRRGQEARLRCSPMKGHSHVYWYRQLPEEGLKFMVYLQKENIIDESGMPKERFSAEFPKEGPSILRIQQVVRGDSAAYFCASSRGQGVTYEQYFGPGTRLTVT.

The chain recombines TRBV19 with TRBJ2-4; D is unresolved. Germline CDR1 and CDR2: LNHDA and SQIVND (reference sequence). V lost 3 bases to trimming and J lost 7 bases, with 10 bases between them. This CDR3 is built from 13 residues. CDR3 residues: CASSMRIWNIQYF. In nucleotides, the CDR3 is TGTGCCAGTAGTATGAGGATTTGGAACATTCAGTACTTC.